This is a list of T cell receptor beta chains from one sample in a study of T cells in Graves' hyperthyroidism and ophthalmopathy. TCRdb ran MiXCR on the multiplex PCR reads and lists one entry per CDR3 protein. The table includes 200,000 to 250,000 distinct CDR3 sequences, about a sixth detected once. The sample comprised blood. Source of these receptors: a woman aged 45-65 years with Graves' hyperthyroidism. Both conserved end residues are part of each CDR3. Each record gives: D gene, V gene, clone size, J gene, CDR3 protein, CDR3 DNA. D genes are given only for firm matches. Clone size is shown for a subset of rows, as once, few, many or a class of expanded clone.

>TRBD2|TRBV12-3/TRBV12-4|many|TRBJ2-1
CASSPSGRLDEQFF
TGTGCCAGCAGTCCTAGCGGGAGGCTCGATGAGCAGTTCTTC
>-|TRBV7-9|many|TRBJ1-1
CASSLDGGVNTEAFF
TGTGCCAGCAGCTTAGATGGGGGAGTGAACACTGAAGCTTTCTTT
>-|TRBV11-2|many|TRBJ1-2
CASSLDSGFYGYTF
TGTGCCAGCAGCTTAGATTCTGGGTTCTATGGCTACACCTTC
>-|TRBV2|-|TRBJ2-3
CASSERGGGVGTDTQYF
TGTGCCAGCAGTGAAAGAGGGGGGGGAGTCGGTACAGATACGCAGTATTTT
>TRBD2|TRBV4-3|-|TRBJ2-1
CASSQTTSGSFGEQFF
TGCGCCAGCAGCCAGACGACTAGCGGGAGTTTTGGTGAGCAGTTCTTC
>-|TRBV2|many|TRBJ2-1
CASSATTTPFF
TGTGCCAGCAGTGCCACGACTACGCCGTTCTTC
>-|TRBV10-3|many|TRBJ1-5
CAIGSGAANQPQHF
TGTGCCATCGGAAGTGGGGCGGCTAATCAGCCCCAGCATTTT
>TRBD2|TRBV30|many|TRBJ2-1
CAWSPISGRLDNEQFF
TGTGCCTGGAGTCCGATTAGCGGGAGATTAGACAATGAGCAGTTCTTC
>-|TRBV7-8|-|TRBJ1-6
CASSPRYNSPLHF
TGTGCCAGCAGCCCCAGATATAATTCACCCCTCCACTTT
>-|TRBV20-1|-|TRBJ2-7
CSASDGSRSYEQYF
TGCAGTGCTAGCGACGGGAGTCGTTCCTACGAGCAGTACTTC
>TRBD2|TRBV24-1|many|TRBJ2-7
CATRRGTSASYEQYF
TGTGCCACCAGGAGAGGGACTAGCGCCTCCTACGAGCAGTACTTC
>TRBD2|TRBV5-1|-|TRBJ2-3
CASSLLSGRRTDTQYF
TGCGCCAGCAGCTTGTTAAGCGGGAGAAGGACAGATACGCAGTATTTT
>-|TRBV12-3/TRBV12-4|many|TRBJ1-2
CASNYWGGGVGNYGYTF
TGTGCCAGCAACTACTGGGGTGGGGGTGTCGGTAACTATGGCTACACCTTC
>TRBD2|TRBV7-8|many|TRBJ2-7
CASSVTGTTYEQYF
TGTGCCAGCAGCGTAACCGGGACTACCTACGAGCAGTACTTC
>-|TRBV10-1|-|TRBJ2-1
CASSESSRDEQFF
TGCGCCAGCAGTGAGTCGAGTAGGGATGAGCAGTTCTTC
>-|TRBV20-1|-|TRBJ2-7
CGAADTNEQYF
TGCGGTGCAGCTGACACCAACGAGCAGTACTTC
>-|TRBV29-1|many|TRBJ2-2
CSVVPRQDTGELFF
TGCAGCGTTGTTCCTCGACAGGACACCGGGGAGCTGTTTTTT
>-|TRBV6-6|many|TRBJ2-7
CASSYLTLYEQYF
TGTGCCAGCAGTTACTTGACACTTTACGAGCAGTACTTC
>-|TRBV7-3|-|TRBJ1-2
CASSLGPGRTYGYTF
TGTGCCAGCAGCTTAGGGCCAGGGAGAACCTATGGCTACACCTTC
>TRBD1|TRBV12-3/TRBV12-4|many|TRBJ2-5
CASRNRDRAETQYF
TGTGCCAGCAGGAACCGGGACAGGGCAGAGACCCAGTACTTC
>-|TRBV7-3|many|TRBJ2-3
CASSLKAGLGDTQYF
TGTGCCAGCAGCTTAAAGGCTGGGTTGGGAGATACGCAGTATTTT
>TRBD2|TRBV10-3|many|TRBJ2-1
CAIGFRPSGKRNEQFF
TGTGCCATCGGATTTCGGCCTAGCGGGAAAAGGAATGAGCAGTTCTTC
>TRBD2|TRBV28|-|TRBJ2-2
CASGLGVSGSYGELFF
TGTGCCAGCGGGCTTGGCGTTAGCGGGAGTTACGGGGAGCTGTTTTTT
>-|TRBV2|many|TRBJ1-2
CASSPENGYTF
TGTGCCAGCAGTCCAGAAAATGGCTACACCTTC
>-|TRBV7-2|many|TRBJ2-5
CASSPDIFLKTQYF
TGTGCCAGCAGCCCAGACATTTTTTTGAAGACCCAGTACTTC
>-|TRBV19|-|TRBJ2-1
CASSPTRVEQFF
TGTGCCAGTAGTCCCACCCGGGTTGAGCAGTTCTTC
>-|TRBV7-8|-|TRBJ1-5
CASSPKRDRILPQHF
TGTGCCAGCAGCCCTAAACGAGACAGAATCCTGCCCCAGCATTTT
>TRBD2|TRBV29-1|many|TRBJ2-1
CSVASGESYNEQFF
TGCAGCGTCGCTAGCGGGGAGTCCTACAATGAGCAGTTCTTC
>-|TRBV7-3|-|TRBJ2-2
CASSSYGGELFF
TGTGCCAGCAGCTCCTATGGCGGGGAGCTGTTTTTT
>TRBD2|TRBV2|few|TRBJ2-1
CASNSGRGTYNEQFF
TGTGCCAGCAATAGCGGGAGGGGAACCTACAATGAGCAGTTCTTC
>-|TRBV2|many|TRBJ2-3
CATAYSGGVTDTQYF
TGTGCCACCGCCTATAGCGGTGGTGTCACAGATACGCAGTATTTT
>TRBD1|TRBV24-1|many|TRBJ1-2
CATRDRVFGYTF
TGTGCCACAAGGGACAGGGTGTTTGGCTACACCTTC
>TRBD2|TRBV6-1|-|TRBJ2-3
CASSSGTPWDTQYF
TGTGCCAGCAGTAGCGGGACCCCCTGGGATACGCAGTATTTT
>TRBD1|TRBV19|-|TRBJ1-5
CASTKLRTGGGSNQPQHF
TGTGCCAGTACCAAACTACGGACAGGGGGAGGTAGCAATCAGCCCCAGCATTTT
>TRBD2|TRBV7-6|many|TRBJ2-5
CASSLEIAGDRETQYF
TGTGCCAGCAGCTTAGAGATAGCGGGAGATCGAGAGACCCAGTACTTC
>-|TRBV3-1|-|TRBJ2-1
CASRASPSFGSYNEQFF
TGTGCCAGCAGGGCTAGCCCAAGTTTTGGCTCCTACAATGAGCAGTTCTTC
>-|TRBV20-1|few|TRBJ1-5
CSAGTQYSNHPQHF
TGCAGTGCCGGGACACAGTATAGCAATCATCCCCAGCATTTT
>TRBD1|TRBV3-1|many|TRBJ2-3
CASSRQGNGLGDTQYF
TGTGCCAGCAGCAGACAGGGTAATGGATTGGGGGATACGCAGTATTTT
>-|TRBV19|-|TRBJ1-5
CASSLSRYQPQHF
TGTGCCAGTAGTTTATCAAGATATCAGCCCCAGCATTTT
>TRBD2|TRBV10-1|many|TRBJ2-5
CASSDGTSGRETQYF
TGCGCCAGCAGTGATGGGACTAGCGGGAGAGAGACCCAGTACTTC
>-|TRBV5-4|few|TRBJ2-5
CASSFPLAETQYF
TGTGCCAGCAGCTTCCCCCTCGCGGAGACCCAGTACTTC
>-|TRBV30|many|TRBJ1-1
CAWSYSPGRPEAFF
TGTGCCTGGAGTTACAGTCCGGGGAGACCTGAAGCTTTCTTT
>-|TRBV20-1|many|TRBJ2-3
CSARAGSAEDTQYF
TGCAGTGCCCGTGCAGGGAGCGCGGAGGATACGCAGTATTTT
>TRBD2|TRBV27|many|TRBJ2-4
CASKGLAGGHKKNIQYF
TGTGCCAGTAAGGGACTAGCGGGAGGACACAAAAAAAACATTCAGTACTTC
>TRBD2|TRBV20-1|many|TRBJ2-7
CSAQGLAGASAYEQYF
TGCAGTGCTCAAGGACTAGCGGGAGCCTCCGCCTACGAGCAGTACTTC
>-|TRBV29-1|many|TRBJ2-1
CSVEAQVLAEQFF
TGCAGCGTTGAAGCACAAGTTTTAGCTGAGCAGTTCTTC
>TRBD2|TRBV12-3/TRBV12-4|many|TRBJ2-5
CASSLGGGETQYF
TGTGCCAGCAGTTTAGGGGGGGGAGAGACCCAGTACTTC
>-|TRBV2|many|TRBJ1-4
CASQGTGVSEKLFF
TGTGCCAGCCAGGGGACGGGTGTTTCTGAAAAACTGTTTTTT
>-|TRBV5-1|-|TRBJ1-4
CASSEQRPVEKLFF
TGCGCCAGCAGCGAACAGAGGCCGGTCGAAAAACTGTTTTTT
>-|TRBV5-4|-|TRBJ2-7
CASSLAGGQSYEQYF
TGTGCCAGCAGCTTGGCCGGCGGACAGAGCTACGAGCAGTACTTC
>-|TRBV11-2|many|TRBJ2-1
CASSPTASRLNEQFF
TGTGCCAGCAGCCCTACCGCTAGCCGGCTCAATGAGCAGTTCTTC